What follows are 22 T cell receptor beta chains derived from one specimen sequenced in a study of blood T cell repertoires in COVID-19. TCRdb's copy holds only in-frame clones and misses some; the assay was immunoSEQ multiplex PCR. The data contain 300,000 or so clones, roughly 86% of them seen just once; the ten biggest clones take up approximately 7.8%. Sequencing was done on a sample of peripheral blood. These receptors all come from a woman aged 45 to 65 who had recovered from COVID-19.

The chain carries TRBV6-6 and TRBJ2-5, with TRBD2 matching 13 bases. J lost 5 bases, V lost 6 bases, and 18 bases had no gene match. The CDR3 totals 19 residues. Germline values: CDR1 MNHNY, CDR2 SVGAGI (reference sequence). In nucleotides, the CDR3 is TGTGCCAGCAGCTCACAGACAGGAGGGACTAGCGGGAATGATGAGACCCAGTACTTC. Amino acid sequence: CASSSQTGGTSGNDETQYF.

DNA of the CDR3: TGTGCCAGCAGTCGGTCCTTCGGGGACATTCAGTACTTC. Amino acid sequence: CASSRSFGDIQYF. The chain combines TRBV6-2 or TRBV6-3 with TRBJ2-4, with D maybe TRBD2 (5 bases). Trimming took off 5 bases at V and 8 bases at J, with 13 bases between the two ends. In germline, CDR1 is MNHEY, CDR2 SVGEGT. The CDR3 runs 13 residues.

A single count supports this clone. CDR3 loop: CSVASGHEQYF. In DNA form, the CDR3 reads TGCAGTGTCGCGTCGGGTCACGAGCAGTACTTC. This sequence joins TRBV20-1 and TRBJ2-7; no firm D call. Trimming stripped 7 bases from V and 5 bases from J, with 12 bases between. This CDR3 is built from 11 residues. Germline CDR1 is DFQATT and CDR2 is SNEGSKA (reference sequence).

The V call is TRBV3-1 (or the pseudogene TRBV3-2), the J call TRBJ1-1; TRBD1 is a possible D gene (6 bases). Per the germline V gene, CDR1 is LGHDT and CDR2 is YNNKEL (reference sequence). The CDR3 is made up of 14 amino acids. Trimming took 6 bases from V and 1 from J, leaving 12 bases between them. CDR3 sequence reads: CASRRQEANTEAFF. CDR3 DNA sequence: TGTGCCAGCAGGCGACAGGAAGCGAACACTGAAGCTTTCTTT.

V is TRBV5-1 and J is TRBJ2-5; 8 bases are a match to TRBD2. From germline, CDR1 is SGHRS and CDR2 YFSETQ. Losses at the gene ends were 0 bases for V and 4 bases for J; bases not matched to a gene: 5. CDR3 length equals 15 residues. As DNA, the CDR3 is TGCGCCAGCAGCTTGGCGGGGGGGCCGGGAGAGACCCAGTACTTC. Translation: CASSLAGGPGETQYF.

The V and J genes are TRBV23-1 and TRBJ2-1; 14 bases are a match to TRBD2. TRBV23-1 is sorted into the ORF group, with uncertain function. This CDR3 contains 17 residues. J lost 5 bases, V lost 4 bases, and 7 bases had no gene match. The CDR3 sequence is CASSLRPGLAGDNEQFF. The DNA of the CDR3 is TGCGCCAGCAGTCTTCGACCGGGACTAGCGGGGGACAATGAGCAGTTCTTC.

The chain combines TRBV29-1 with TRBJ2-1; the match to TRBD2 covers 15 bases. The CDR3 has 16 residues. Per germline, CDR1 SQVTM and CDR2 ANQGSEA. J lost 2 bases, V lost 2 bases, and 1 base had no gene match. CDR3 nucleotide sequence: TGCAGCGTTGAATGGACTAGCGGGGGGGCCTACAATGAGCAGTTCTTC. Its protein is CSVEWTSGGAYNEQFF.

The rearrangement uses TRBV29-1 and TRBJ2-5; D possibly corresponds to TRBD2 (6 bases). Germline V CDR1 and CDR2: SQVTM, ANQGSEA. The V and J ends lost 6 bases and 5 bases respectively, with 13 bases between them. CDR3 length: 12 residues. CDR3 sequence: CSVGLLRETQYF. The CDR3 region has the DNA TGCAGCGTGGGACTCCTACGGGAGACCCAGTACTTC.

The chain carries TRBV25-1 and TRBJ1-1; D unclear. V was cut by 0 bases and J by 1 base, with 12 bases left in between. This CDR3 is 16 amino acids long. Germline V gene sequence: CDR1 MGHDK, CDR2 SYGVNS. CDR3 bases: TGTGCCAGCAGTGAATATTTCGTTGCCGGGAACACTGAAGCTTTCTTT. Encoded protein: CASSEYFVAGNTEAFF.

In this sample, this clone turned up once. The CDR3 nucleotides read TGTGCCTGGAGTGGACGGGGAGAGCAGTTCTTC. Its protein is CAWSGRGEQFF. The rearrangement links TRBV30 to TRBJ2-1; maybe TRBD2 (5 bases). The V end was cut by 1 base, the J end by 10 bases, with 8 bases between. The CDR3 loop spans 11 amino acids. Per the germline V gene, CDR1 is GTSNPN and CDR2 is SVGIG (reference sequence).

The V gene is TRBV7-3, the J gene TRBJ2-7; maybe TRBD2 (6 bases). V was shortened by 5 bases and J by 6 bases, with 17 bases between the two germline ends. The length of the CDR3 is 14 residues. Looked up from germline, CDR1 is SGHTA and CDR2 is FQGTGA. The CDR3 spells CASSLERLVGEQYF. In nucleotides, the CDR3 is TGTGCCAGCAGCCTCGAACGACTAGTAGGCGAGCAGTACTTC. Drawing the rest from reference TRBV7-3 and TRBJ2-7, the complete variable domain is GAGVSQTPSNKVTEKGKYVELRCDPISGHTALYWYRQSLGQGPEFLIYFQGTGAADDSGLPNDRFFAVRPEGSVSTLKIQRTERGDSAVYLCASSLERLVGEQYFGPGTRLTVT.

The chain carries TRBV4-1 and TRBJ2-1; TRBD2 matches 12 bases. Germline assignment: CDR1 MGHRA and CDR2 YSYEKL. The trim removed 1 base at V and 5 bases at J, leaving 9 bases unmatched. This CDR3 contains 18 residues. The CDR3 protein is CASSQGRASGRANNEQFF. For the CDR3, the DNA is TGCGCCAGCAGCCAAGGTAGGGCTAGCGGGAGGGCCAACAATGAGCAGTTCTTC.

The chain uses TRBV5-4 and TRBJ2-7; a possible D gene is TRBD2 (5 bases). The CDR3 has 14 residues. The V gene's germline CDR1 is SGHNT and CDR2 YYREEE (reference sequence). V lost 4 bases and J 0 bases, leaving 11 bases between the germline ends. The DNA for the CDR3 is TGTGCCAGCAGCCACCGGGAAACCTCCTACGAGCAGTACTTC. Amino acid sequence: CASSHRETSYEQYF.

This sequence joins TRBV9 and TRBJ1-2, with D possibly being TRBD1 (5 bases). Germline V gene data show CDR1 as SGDLS and CDR2 as YYNGEE. The CDR3 contains 16 residues. V was shortened by 4 bases and J by 10 bases, with 26 bases between the two germline ends. The CDR3 protein is CASSSSPRGPRGVYTF. The DNA of the CDR3 is TGTGCCAGCAGCTCCTCCCCGCGGGGACCTAGAGGTGTCTACACCTTC.

Regarding this clone: Other DNA sequences in the same sample also yield this CDR3. This chain connects TRBV28 to TRBJ1-5, with D unresolved. CDR1 is MDHEN and CDR2 is SYDVKM in the germline V gene. The CDR3 contains 11 residues. V lost 2 bases and J lost 9, with 5 bases in between. CDR3 amino acids: CASSLRGPQHF. In nucleotides, the CDR3 is TGTGCCAGCAGTTTACGAGGGCCCCAGCATTTT. Variable domain in full (rest from reference TRBV28 and TRBJ1-5): DVKVTQSSRYLVKRTGEKVFLECVQDMDHENMFWYRQDPGLGLRLIYFSYDVKMKEKGDIPEGYSVSREKKERFSLILESASTNQTSMYLCASSLRGPQHFGDGTRLSIL.

This clone came up many times. This chain connects TRBV3-1 (or the pseudogene TRBV3-2) to TRBJ1-2, with a weak D call TRBD1 (6 bases). The CDR3 contains 17 residues. The germline CDR1 and CDR2 sequences are LGHDT and YNNKEL (reference sequence). The germline V and J ends were trimmed by 1 base and 4 bases, with 19 bases remaining between them. The CDR3 DNA reads as TGTGCCAGCAGCCAAGGGCCAGGGGCTCGCGACAGCTATGGCTACACCTTC. Encoded protein: CASSQGPGARDSYGYTF.

The chain recombines TRBV4-3 with TRBJ1-1, with TRBD1 matching over 7 bases. Germline V CDR1 and CDR2: LGHNA, YSLEER. With 4 bases clipped from V and 1 base from J, the junction kept 9 bases outside the gene matches. CDR3 length: 16 amino acids. CDR3 in amino acids: CASSPDDRVGNTEAFF. Here the CDR3 DNA reads TGCGCCAGCAGCCCGGACGACAGGGTAGGGAACACTGAAGCTTTCTTT.

This clone has more than one count but fewer than ten. This chain joins TRBV6-4 and TRBJ2-1, with 8 bases matching TRBD2. This CDR3 is 15 amino acids long. V lost 6 bases and J lost 7; bases outside the gene matches: 11. Looked up from germline, CDR1 is MRHNA and CDR2 is SNTAGT. The CDR3 sequence: CASSPSGGVTNEQFF. CDR3 bases: TGTGCCAGCAGCCCATCGGGGGGGGTAACGAATGAGCAGTTCTTC.

This clone has only one observation. This chain joins TRBV19 and TRBJ1-4, with 10 bases fitting TRBD1. The CDR3 extends over 14 amino acids. V was clipped by 7 bases and J by 7 bases; unmatched bases: 6. From germline, CDR1 is LNHDA and CDR2 SQIVND (reference sequence). The CDR3 sequence is CASKMRQGAEKLFF. The CDR3 DNA reads TGTGCCAGTAAGATGAGACAGGGGGCTGAAAAACTGTTTTTT.

The genes are TRBV6-5 and TRBJ1-5; perhaps TRBD1 as D (6 bases). With 7 bases removed from V and 4 bases from J, the gap between germline ends came to 11 bases. The CDR3 is made up of 13 amino acids. Germline CDR1 reads MNHEY; CDR2 reads SVGAGI. As DNA, the CDR3 is TGTGCCAGCACCAAAGACAGGAATCAGCCCCAGCATTTT. Translated, it gives CASTKDRNQPQHF.

V usage is TRBV5-5 and J usage is TRBJ1-1, with a tentative D call TRBD1 (6 bases). The V end was cut by 4 bases, the J end by 2 bases, with 18 bases between. Germline V gene sequence: CDR1 SGHKS, CDR2 YYEKEE (reference sequence). The CDR3 contains 16 residues. CDR3 sequence reads: CASSTAGTPFNTEAFF. The CDR3 nucleotides read TGTGCCAGCAGCACCGCCGGGACACCATTTAACACTGAAGCTTTCTTT.

The V gene is TRBV27, the J gene TRBJ2-3; the D gene is possibly TRBD2 (6 bases). Germline assignment: CDR1 MNHEY and CDR2 SMNVEV (reference sequence). Trimming cost V 5 bases and J 2 bases, with 11 bases left between them. The CDR3 runs to 14 residues. The CDR3 DNA sequence: TGTGCCAGCAGTCTAGCGCTATACACAGATACGCAGTATTTT. It specifies CASSLALYTDTQYF.